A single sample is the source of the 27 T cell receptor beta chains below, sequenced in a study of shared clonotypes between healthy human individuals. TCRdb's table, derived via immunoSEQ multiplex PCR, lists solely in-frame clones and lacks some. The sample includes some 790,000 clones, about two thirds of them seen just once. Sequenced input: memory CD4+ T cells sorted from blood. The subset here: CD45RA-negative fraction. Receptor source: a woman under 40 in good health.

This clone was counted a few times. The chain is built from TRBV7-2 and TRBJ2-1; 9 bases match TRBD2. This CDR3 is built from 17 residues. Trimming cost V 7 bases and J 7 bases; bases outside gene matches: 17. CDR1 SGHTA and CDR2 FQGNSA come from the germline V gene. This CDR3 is CASNHFLGLAPRNEQFF. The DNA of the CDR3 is TGTGCCAGCAACCATTTCCTGGGACTAGCCCCTCGGAATGAGCAGTTCTTC.

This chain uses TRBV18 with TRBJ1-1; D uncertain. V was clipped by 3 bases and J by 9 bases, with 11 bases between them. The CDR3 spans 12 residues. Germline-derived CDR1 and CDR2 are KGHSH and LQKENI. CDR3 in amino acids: CASSPAELQAFF. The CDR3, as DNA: TGTGCCAGCTCACCGGCAGAGTTACAAGCTTTCTTT.

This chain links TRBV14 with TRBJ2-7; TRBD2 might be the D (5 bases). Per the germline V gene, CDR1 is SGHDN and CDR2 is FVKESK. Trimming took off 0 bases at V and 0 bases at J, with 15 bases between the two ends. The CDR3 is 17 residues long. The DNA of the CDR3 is TGTGCCAGCAGCCAAGAGGAGGTAGGGCTCAGCTCCTACGAGCAGTACTTC. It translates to CASSQEEVGLSSYEQYF.

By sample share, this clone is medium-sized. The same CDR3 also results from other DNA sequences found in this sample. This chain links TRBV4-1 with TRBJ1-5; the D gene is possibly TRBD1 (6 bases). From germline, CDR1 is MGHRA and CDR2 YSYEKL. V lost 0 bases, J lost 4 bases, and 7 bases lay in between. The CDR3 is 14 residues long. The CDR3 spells CASSQETGNQPQHF. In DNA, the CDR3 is TGCGCCAGCAGCCAAGAGACAGGAAATCAGCCCCAGCATTTT.

Written as DNA, the CDR3 is TGTGCCAGCTCACCAGATTATCACCTCCTGGAAGGCTACACCTTC. It yields the protein CASSPDYHLLEGYTF. The chain employs TRBV18 and TRBJ1-2; D ambiguous. Germline CDR1 and CDR2: KGHSH and LQKENI. The CDR3 totals 15 residues. The germline V and J ends were trimmed by 2 bases and 8 bases, with 18 bases remaining between them.

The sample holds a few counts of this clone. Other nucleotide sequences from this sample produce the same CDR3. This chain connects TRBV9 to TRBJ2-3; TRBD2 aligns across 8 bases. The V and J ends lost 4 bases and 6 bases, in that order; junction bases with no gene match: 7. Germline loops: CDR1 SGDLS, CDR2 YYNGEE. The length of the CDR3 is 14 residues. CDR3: CASSSGTSTDTQYF. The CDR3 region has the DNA TGTGCCAGCAGCTCAGGGACTAGTACGGATACGCAGTATTTT. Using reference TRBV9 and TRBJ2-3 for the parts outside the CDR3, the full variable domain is DSGVTQTPKHLITATGQRVTLRCSPRSGDLSVYWYQQSLDQGLQFLIQYYNGEERAKGNILERFSAQQFPDLHSELNLSSLELGDSALYFCASSSGTSTDTQYFGPGTRLTVL.

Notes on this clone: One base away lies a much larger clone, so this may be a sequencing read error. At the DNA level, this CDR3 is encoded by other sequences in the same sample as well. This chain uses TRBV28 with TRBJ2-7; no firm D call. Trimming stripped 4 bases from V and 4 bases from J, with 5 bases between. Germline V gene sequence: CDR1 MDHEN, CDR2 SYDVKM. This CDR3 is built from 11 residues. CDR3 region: CASSSRYEQYF. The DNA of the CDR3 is TGTGCCAGCAGTTCTCGTTACGAGCAGTACTTC.

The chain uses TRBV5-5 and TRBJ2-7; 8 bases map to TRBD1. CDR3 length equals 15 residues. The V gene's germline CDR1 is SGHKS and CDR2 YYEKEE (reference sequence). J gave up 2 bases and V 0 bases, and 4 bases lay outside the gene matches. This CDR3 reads CASSLAETGAYEQYF. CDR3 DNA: TGTGCCAGCAGCTTGGCCGAGACAGGGGCCTACGAGCAGTACTTC.

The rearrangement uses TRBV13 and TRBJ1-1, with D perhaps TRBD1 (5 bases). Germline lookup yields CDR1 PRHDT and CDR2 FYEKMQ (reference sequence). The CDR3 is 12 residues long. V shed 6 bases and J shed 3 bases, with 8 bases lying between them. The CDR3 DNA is TGTGCCAGCAGGCTGACAGACACTGAAGCTTTCTTT. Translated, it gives CASRLTDTEAFF.

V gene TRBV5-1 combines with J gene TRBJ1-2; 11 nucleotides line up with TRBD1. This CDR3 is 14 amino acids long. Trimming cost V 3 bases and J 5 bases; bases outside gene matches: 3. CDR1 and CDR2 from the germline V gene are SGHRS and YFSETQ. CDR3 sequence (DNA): TGCGCCAGCAGCTCCGGGACAGGGGGTTATGGCTACACCTTC. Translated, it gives CASSSGTGGYGYTF.

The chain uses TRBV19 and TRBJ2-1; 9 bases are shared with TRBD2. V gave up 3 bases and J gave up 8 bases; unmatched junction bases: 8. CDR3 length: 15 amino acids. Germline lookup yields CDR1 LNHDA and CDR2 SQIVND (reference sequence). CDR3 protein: CASSISAGGGYEQFF. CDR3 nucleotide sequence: TGTGCCAGTAGTATTTCCGCGGGAGGGGGCTATGAGCAGTTCTTC.

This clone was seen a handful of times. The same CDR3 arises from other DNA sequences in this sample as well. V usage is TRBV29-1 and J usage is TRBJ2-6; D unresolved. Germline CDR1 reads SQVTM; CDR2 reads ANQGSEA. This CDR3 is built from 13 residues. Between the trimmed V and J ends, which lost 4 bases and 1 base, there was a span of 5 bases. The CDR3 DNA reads TGCAGCGTTGCGGGTTCTGGGGCCAACGTCCTGACTTTC. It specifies CSVAGSGANVLTF.

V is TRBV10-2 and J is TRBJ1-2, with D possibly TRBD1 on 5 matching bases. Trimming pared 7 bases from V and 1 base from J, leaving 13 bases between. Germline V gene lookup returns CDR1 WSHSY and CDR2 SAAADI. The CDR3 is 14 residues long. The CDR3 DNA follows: TGCGCCAGCACGCCCCGGGGGATTAACTATGGCTACACCTTC. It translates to CASTPRGINYGYTF.

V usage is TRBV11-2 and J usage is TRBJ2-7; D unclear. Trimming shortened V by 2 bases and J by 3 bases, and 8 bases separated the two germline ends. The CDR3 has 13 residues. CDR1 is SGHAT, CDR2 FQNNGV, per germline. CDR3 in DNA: TGTGCCAGCAGCTTAACACGCAACTACGAGCAGTACTTC. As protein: CASSLTRNYEQYF.

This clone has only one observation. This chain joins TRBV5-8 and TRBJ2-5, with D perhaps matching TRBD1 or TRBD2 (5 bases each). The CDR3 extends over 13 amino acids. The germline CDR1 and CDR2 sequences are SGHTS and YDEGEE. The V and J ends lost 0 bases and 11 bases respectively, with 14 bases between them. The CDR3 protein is CASSLGLGENQYF. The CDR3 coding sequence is TGTGCCAGCAGCTTGGGGTTGGGGGAGAATCAGTACTTC.

The CDR3 nucleotides read TGTGCCAGCAGTTACGCAGTCTCCTACGAGCAGTACTTC. Its protein product is CASSYAVSYEQYF. The chain employs TRBV6-5 and TRBJ2-7; D remains ambiguous. Trimming stripped 2 bases from V and 0 bases from J, with 5 bases between. Germline V gene lookup returns CDR1 MNHEY and CDR2 SVGAGI. The CDR3 covers 13 residues.

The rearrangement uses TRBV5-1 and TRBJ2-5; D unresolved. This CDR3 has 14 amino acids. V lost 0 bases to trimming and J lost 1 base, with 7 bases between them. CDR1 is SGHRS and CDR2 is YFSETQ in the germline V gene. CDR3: CASSLDRSQETQYF. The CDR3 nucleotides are TGCGCCAGCAGCTTGGACAGATCCCAAGAGACCCAGTACTTC.

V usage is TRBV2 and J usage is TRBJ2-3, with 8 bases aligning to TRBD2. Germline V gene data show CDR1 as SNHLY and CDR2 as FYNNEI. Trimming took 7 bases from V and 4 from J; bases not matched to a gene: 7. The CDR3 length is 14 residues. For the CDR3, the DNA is TGTGCCAGCAAAGAGCGGGAGTCCCCAGATACGCAGTATTTT. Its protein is CASKERESPDTQYF.

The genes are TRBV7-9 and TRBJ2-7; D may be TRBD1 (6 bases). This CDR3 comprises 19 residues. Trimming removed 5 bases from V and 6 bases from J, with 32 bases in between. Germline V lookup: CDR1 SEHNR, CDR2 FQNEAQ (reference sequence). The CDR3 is CASSDLKSQTGRASGEQYF. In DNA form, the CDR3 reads TGTGCCAGCAGCGACCTAAAGTCACAGACAGGCCGGGCGTCCGGCGAGCAGTACTTC.

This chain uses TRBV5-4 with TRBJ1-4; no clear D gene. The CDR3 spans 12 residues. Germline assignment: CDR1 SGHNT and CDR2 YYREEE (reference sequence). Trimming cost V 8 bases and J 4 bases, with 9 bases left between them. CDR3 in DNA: TGTGCCAGAGGATATCGTAATGAAAAACTGTTTTTT. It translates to CARGYRNEKLFF.

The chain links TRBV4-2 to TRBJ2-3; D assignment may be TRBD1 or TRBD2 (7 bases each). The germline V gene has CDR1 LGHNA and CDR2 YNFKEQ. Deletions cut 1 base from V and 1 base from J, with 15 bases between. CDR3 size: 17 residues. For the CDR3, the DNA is TGTGCCAGCAGCCAAGCACCCCAGGGGGGGGGCACAGATACGCAGTATTTT. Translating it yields CASSQAPQGGGTDTQYF.

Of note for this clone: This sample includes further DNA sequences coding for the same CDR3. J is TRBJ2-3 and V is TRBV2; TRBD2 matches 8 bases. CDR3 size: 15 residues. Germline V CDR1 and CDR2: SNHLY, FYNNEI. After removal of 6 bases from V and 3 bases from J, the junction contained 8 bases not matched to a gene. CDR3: CASSLLAARTDTQYF. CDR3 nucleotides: TGTGCCAGCAGCCTACTAGCGGCCAGGACAGATACGCAGTATTTT.

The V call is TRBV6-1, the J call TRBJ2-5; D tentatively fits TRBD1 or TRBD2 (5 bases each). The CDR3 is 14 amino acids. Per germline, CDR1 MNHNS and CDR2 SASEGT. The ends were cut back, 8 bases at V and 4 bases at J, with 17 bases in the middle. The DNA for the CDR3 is TGTGCCAGCCACCTCCCGGGGCACGCAGAGACCCAGTACTTC. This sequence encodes CASHLPGHAETQYF.

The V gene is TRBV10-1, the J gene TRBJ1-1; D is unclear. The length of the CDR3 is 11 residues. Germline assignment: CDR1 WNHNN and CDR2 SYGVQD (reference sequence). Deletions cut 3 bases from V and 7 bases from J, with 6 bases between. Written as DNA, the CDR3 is TGCGCCAGCAGTGAACGGAATGAAGCTTTCTTT. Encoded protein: CASSERNEAFF.

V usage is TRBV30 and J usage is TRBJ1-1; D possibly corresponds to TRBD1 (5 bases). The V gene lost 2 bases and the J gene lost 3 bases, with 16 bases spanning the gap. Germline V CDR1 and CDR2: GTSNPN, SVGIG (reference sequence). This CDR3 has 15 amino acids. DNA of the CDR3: TGTGCCTGGAGTATGGGCCAGGGCGGATACACTGAAGCTTTCTTT. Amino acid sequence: CAWSMGQGGYTEAFF.

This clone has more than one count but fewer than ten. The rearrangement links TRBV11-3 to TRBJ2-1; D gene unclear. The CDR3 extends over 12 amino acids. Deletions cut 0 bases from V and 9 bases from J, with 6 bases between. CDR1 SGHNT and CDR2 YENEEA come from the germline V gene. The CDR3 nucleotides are TGTGCCAGCAGCTTAGACATGGGTGAGCAGTTCTTC. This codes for CASSLDMGEQFF.

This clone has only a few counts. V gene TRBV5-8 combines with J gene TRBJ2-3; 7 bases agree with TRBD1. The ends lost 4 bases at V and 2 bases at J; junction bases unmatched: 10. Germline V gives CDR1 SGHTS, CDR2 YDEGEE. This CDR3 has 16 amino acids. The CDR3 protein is CASSEGQLLNTDTQYF. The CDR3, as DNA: TGTGCCAGCAGCGAGGGACAGCTGTTAAACACAGATACGCAGTATTTT.